Detailed here is one T cell receptor beta chain. This record comes from a study of T cells in localized non-small cell lung cancer. The CDR3 covers 13 residues. The germline gives CDR1 SGDLS, CDR2 YYNGEE. Trimming took 4 bases from V and 10 from J; bases not matched to a gene: 6. Generated by immunoSEQ multiplex PCR, the TCRdb table keeps only in-frame clones and is missing some. The sample includes nearly 35,000 clones, approximately 91% seen only once; the top ten take 4.2%. V and J are TRBV9 and TRBJ2-7, with 12 bases aligning to TRBD2. The sequence derives from a woman aged 40-70 years with stage I lung adenocarcinoma. Sequenced material: peripheral blood, taken before any cancer treatment. CDR3 nucleotides: TGTGCCAGCAGCTCCCGACTAGCGGGGGATCAGTACTTC. Protein: CASSSRLAGDQYF. The full variable domain, in which reference TRBV9 and TRBJ2-7 provide the parts outside the CDR3, is DSGVTQTPKHLITATGQRVTLRCSPRSGDLSVYWYQQSLDQGLQFLIQYYNGEERAKGNILERFSAQQFPDLHSELNLSSLELGDSALYFCASSSRLAGDQYFGPGTRLTVT.